Included here is one TCR beta chain sequence, with context. The clone's antigen remains unknown. Base qualities are not recorded, but no much larger clone differs from it by a single base. The library was produced with the immunoSEQ multiplex PCR assay. A mixture of 60 forward primers for TCR Vbeta segments and 13 reverse primers for TCR Jbeta segments was used in the multiplex PCR. A multiplex PCR assay on genomic DNA amplified the CDR3 region of rearranged TCR beta genes. The Illumina HiSeq System was used to sequence the amplified TCR beta libraries as 87-base-pair reads. The authors processed their data as follows. A later analysis tallied roughly 78 million unique TCR beta chains across the 550 to 850 repertoires, and about 10 million of those chains were shared by two or more donors. A nearest-neighbor algorithm error-corrected the raw reads and collapsed the reads into unique sequences, merging closely related sequences to remove PCR and sequencing errors. CDR3 sequences were aligned to IMGT reference sequences to assign V, D and J gene segments. For a sequence to be retained, a match of at least six nucleotides was required to both a V gene segment and a J gene segment. Rearrangements were classified as productive when the CDR3 lacked stop codons and remained in frame with V and J, and all other rearrangements were classified as non-productive. Following IMGT convention, CDR3 was defined as the stretch from the second conserved V-encoded cysteine to the conserved J-encoded phenylalanine. The earlier analysis of some 550 of the donors excluded any sequence lacking an unambiguous match to a single V gene segment. An earlier analysis of approximately 590 of the donors classified V segments as functional when productive rearrangements were above 56.7% and as segregating when the standard deviation between donors was above 5%. A statistical classification framework was built for diagnosing cytomegalovirus status from the catalog of TCR beta chain sequences. V and J gene assignment, in a later analysis, came from comparing TCR nucleotide sequences with IMGT/GENE-DB human TR gene sequences. In a later analysis, CDR3 sequences and most-parsimonious VDJ recombination scenarios were assigned using the TCRdist pipeline. In a later analysis, each TCR beta chain was defined by its CDR3 amino acid sequence together with its V-gene family, and reads without a unique V-gene family were excluded. In a later analysis, 450 to 600 highly shared, low-generation-probability nucleotide sequences were removed to address suspected cross-contamination and a sequencing artifact. In a later analysis, a clonal expansion index was calculated for each public chain from normalized within-repertoire ranks of inferred template counts. A later analysis computed generation probabilities with a VDJ recombination model fitted to out-of-frame rearrangements, and checked the results against IGoR. A later analysis scored TCR-TCR, TCR-HLA and TCR-CMV co-occurrence with hypergeometric tests, applying a repertoire-size bias correction to TCR pairs. To estimate false discovery rates, a later analysis permuted the HLA or CMV assignments 20 times. In a later analysis, co-occurring TCRs were grouped using DBSCAN, with TCRdist sequence similarity added in when clustering inside HLA-allele-positive subsets. Repertoires with fewer than 30,000 or more than 120,000 public chains were left out of co-occurrence clustering, as were four to six repertoires with anomalous nucleotide sharing. TCRdb limited this immuneACCESS table to in-frame rearrangements with V and J called. A share of clones is missing; checked studies link under half to unresolved V genes, and the rest is unexplained. The V and J calls and clone size are taken from that table; D and trimming were inferred from the DNA. The sample table records under 200,000 clones; roughly four fifths of these occur just once. The ten largest clones take up over 10% of the sample.

The data originate from a study of cytomegalovirus exposure and HLA in healthy donors listed by TCRdb under 2017. Some background on the complete study: An earlier analysis of several hundred of the donors reported more than 250 Gb of sequence data and 117 million unique TCR beta sequences from about 180 million T cells. About 280 gigabases of sequencing data and tens of millions of unique TCR sequences made up an early release that covered over 550 HLA-typed donors. Of the roughly 400 genotyped donors, less than 90% were placed in the genetic ancestry cluster associated with self-reported Caucasian donors. The study aimed to test whether cataloging public T cell receptors could reveal signatures of past pathogen exposure. The study used immunosequencing to profile the T cell repertoires of several hundred subjects and linked those repertoires to cytomegalovirus serostatus. A separate validation cohort of some 130 different subjects was used in addition to the 666-subject first cohort. High-throughput TCR immunosequencing, statistical association of individual TCRs with disease status, and machine learning were combined to predict cytomegalovirus infection status. In a later analysis, previously published TCR beta repertoires from several hundred donors were re-analyzed and high-resolution HLA genotyping was added so that TCR occurrence patterns could be studied. Rather than using new phenotypic data, the later analysis identified candidate immune exposures from TCR beta sequences and from how often those sequences occurred across donors. To decide whether each TCR beta V gene segment behaved as functional or pseudogenic, an earlier analysis of some 570 of the donors relied on high-throughput TCR beta sequencing. Donor age, sex, ethnicity and CMV serostatus were compiled together with the repertoire data. A later genetic analysis used genome-wide SNP genotypes for about three fifths of the 666 donors, treating that subset as a discovery cohort. All discovery cohort repertoires had been generated on a single sequencing platform. Both class I and class II loci were covered by HLA typing, at four-digit resolution. Typing coverage differed by locus: A, B, C, DRB1 and DQB1 were typed in roughly 620-640 donors, DQA1 in approximately 520, DPA1 in around 610, and DPB1 in 472. A few DR-DQ haplotypes were handled as single units for association and clustering because linkage in the cohort was strong. Among roughly 400 genotyped donors of the cohort, an average of about 220,000 unique TCR beta nucleotide sequences was sequenced per donor, of which roughly 17% were non-productive. Study-wide findings and limitations: Several of the top co-occurrence clusters appeared to be linked to parvovirus B19, influenza, CMV and Epstein-Barr virus, according to a later analysis. In this cohort, only TCR beta chains were sequenced, and detectable features were limited by the absence of alpha or paired-chain data. Correlated functional status among segregating V segments might be attributable to linkage disequilibrium, but an unknown experimental factor could not be ruled out. Compared with equally common non-associated chains, HLA-associated TCR beta chains in a later analysis were more clonally expanded and had lower generation probabilities. Because some donors lacked HLA typing at each locus, the association tests relied only on the typed subset. The study gave a list of 150 to 200 TCR beta chains associated with cytomegalovirus. Some IMGT-functional V segments, including TRBV6-2 and TRBV6-3, could not be distinguished by the 87-base-pair reads and were therefore excluded. Because counts were too low, more than 15 rarely observed V segments, including chromosome 9 orphons, were left out of the earlier analysis of some 600 of the donors. According to a later analysis, most CMV-associated TCR beta chains appeared to be HLA-restricted, and the HLA associations seemed to be driven largely by CMV exposure. The authors suggested that the approach could potentially be extended to other disease states and immunological phenotypes. Roughly uniform sequencing depth across donors was assumed in presence/absence analyses, although this assumption may not hold. The sequencing pipeline was judged likely to have produced a cluster of highly shared sequence variants as a technical artifact. The classifier was reported to diagnose cytomegalovirus status with high specificity and sensitivity in both the original and validation cohorts. In a later analysis, 15,000 to 20,000 TCR beta sequences were associated with specific HLA alleles at a false discovery rate of 0.05. Broadly in line with IMGT annotations, most TCR beta V segments showed up in productive rearrangements about 87% or about 30% of the time in an earlier analysis of 450 to 750 of the donors. In a later analysis, TCR association rates were found to vary across HLA loci, with the most associated TCRs seen for DRB1 alleles and the fewest for HLA-C alleles. Most TCR sequences were observed very rarely across donors, whereas some public TCRs were present in many individuals. Compared with the 666-donor mean, donors in an Asian-associated ancestry cluster had fewer N-insertions in productive TCRs, according to a later genetic analysis. Assigning TCR associations to individual alleles was difficult when HLA alleles, especially DR and DQ, strongly co-occurred. In a later genetic analysis, a missense DCLRE1C variant was associated with V-gene and J-gene trimming of TCR beta chains, and the association was replicated in an independent cohort. CMV serostatus was the only immune exposure information available for the cohort. A further reported finding was that TCR beta sequences accurately predicted the HLA-A and HLA-B alleles for most subjects in the first cohort. In vitro tests confirmed that three of the cytomegalovirus-associated TCR beta chains recognize cytomegalovirus antigens.

The cohort comprised 550 to 700 healthy bone marrow donors. At the time of sampling, every cohort member was nominally healthy, though immune exposures that went unrecorded were likely present. The donor tested CMV seronegative, placing the donor among the 350 to 400 seronegative members of the cohort. Every donor gave a peripheral blood sample, and the peripheral blood mononuclear cells from that sample were used for TCR beta sequencing. Genomic DNA was extracted from the blood cell samples with the Qiagen DNeasy Blood Extraction Kit. The CDR3 covers 14 residues, taking in both the cysteine and the phenylalanine. The entry retains the CDR3 DNA only, 42 bases that are in frame from base 1. From a lookup of the germline V gene (reference sequence), CDR1 and CDR2 are SEHNR and FQNEAQ. From V the trimming removes 6 bases and from J it removes 9 bases, while the gene matches leave 11 bases of the junction unaccounted for.

What was sequenced was PBMCs. The chain joins TRBV7-9 to TRBJ2-3; 8 junctional bases match TRBD1. The receptor was derived from a woman in her 50s in good health and CMV-seronegative. The sequenced DNA is TGTGCCAGCAGGGGGTTCGCAGGGGGCACGACGCAGTATTTT. Its protein reads: CASRGFAGGTTQYF.